The 9 T cell receptor beta chains given below trace back to one sample, sequenced in a study of T cells in Graves' hyperthyroidism and ophthalmopathy. The source material, RNA transcripts, was used to amplify TCR beta CDR3 regions. Using the HTBI primer set, a first-round RT-PCR was run on the TCR CDR3. From the multiplex PCR reads, TCRdb called clonotypes with MiXCR, one entry per CDR3 protein. The data hold around 280,000 distinct CDR3 sequences, with roughly 13% observed a single time. Source material: blood. All receptors derive from a woman aged 25 to 45 with Graves' hyperthyroidism that later progressed to Graves' ophthalmopathy.

In its sample, this clonotype was seen many times. The chain has TRBV6-1 and TRBJ1-6; D not resolved. This CDR3 is built from 15 residues. The germline V gene has CDR1 MNHNS and CDR2 SASEGT. Trimming removed 6 bases from V and 0 bases from J, with 9 bases in between. The CDR3: CASRDGSSYNSPLHF. The CDR3 DNA reads TGTGCCAGCAGGGACGGGAGCTCCTATAATTCACCCCTCCACTTT.

Many counts were recorded for this clonotype. As DNA, the CDR3 is TGTGCCAGCAGCTTATCAGCCCCAAGCTCCGAGCAGTACTTC. Its translation: CASSLSAPSSEQYF. The chain couples TRBV11-2 to TRBJ2-7, with D hard to call. V was shortened by 2 bases and J by 6 bases, with 14 bases between the two germline ends. The CDR3 has 14 residues. The V gene's germline CDR1 is SGHAT and CDR2 FQNNGV. Complete variable domain (other parts from reference TRBV11-2 and TRBJ2-7): EAGVAQSPRYKIIEKRQSVAFWCNPISGHATLYWYQQILGQGPKLLIQFQNNGVVDDSQLPKDRFSAERLKGVDSTLKIQPAKLEDSAVYLCASSLSAPSSEQYFGPGTRLTVT.

This clonotype was seen many times. The V call is TRBV28, the J call TRBJ2-7, with D unresolved. The ends were cut back, 3 bases at V and 6 bases at J, with 18 bases in the middle. CDR3 size: 15 residues. Germline CDR1 is MDHEN and CDR2 is SYDVKM. The CDR3 is CASSLHLDASGEQYF. The CDR3 bases are TGTGCCAGCAGTTTGCATTTGGACGCGTCGGGCGAGCAGTACTTC.

This clonotype was found many times. The V gene is TRBV20-1, the J gene TRBJ2-7; D is unresolved. V was shortened by 0 bases and J by 2 bases, with 11 bases between the two germline ends. The CDR3 contains 14 residues. Per the germline V gene, CDR1 is DFQATT and CDR2 is SNEGSKA (reference sequence). This CDR3 reads CSARDYGGTYEQYF. The CDR3 nucleotides are TGCAGTGCTAGAGATTATGGCGGAACCTACGAGCAGTACTTC.

This clonotype was detected many times. V is TRBV6-1 and J is TRBJ1-4; D is possibly TRBD1 (5 bases). CDR3 size: 14 residues. Trimming removed 5 bases at V and 8 bases at J, with 15 bases between. Germline lookup yields CDR1 MNHNS and CDR2 SASEGT. The CDR3 bases are TGTGCCAGCAGTTCCGACCAGGGCGGCGAAAAACTGTTTTTT. This sequence encodes CASSSDQGGEKLFF.

This clonotype was detected only a few times. V is TRBV19 and J is TRBJ1-5; D remains ambiguous. The CDR3 consists of 11 residues. V shed 5 bases and J shed 11 bases, with 10 bases lying between them. Germline values: CDR1 LNHDA, CDR2 SQIVND (reference sequence). The CDR3 nucleotides are TGTGCCAGTAGTGACCGTTCGGCCCAGCATTTT. It is translated as CASSDRSAQHF. Looking up the rest from reference TRBV19 and TRBJ1-5 gives the full variable domain: DGGITQSPKYLFRKEGQNVTLSCEQNLNHDAMYWYRQDPGQGLRLIYYSQIVNDFQKGDIAEGYSVSREKKESFPLTVTSAQKNPTAFYLCASSDRSAQHFGDGTRLSIL.

This clonotype came up many times. The V call is TRBV3-1, the J call TRBJ2-3; D is possibly TRBD1 (5 bases). Per the germline V gene, CDR1 is LGHDT and CDR2 is YNNKEL (reference sequence). V was shortened by 4 bases and J by 6 bases, with 14 bases between the two germline ends. The CDR3 is made up of 14 amino acids. In DNA, the CDR3 is TGTGCCAGCAGCCCTATACCAGGGATTGATACGCAGTATTTT. Translating it yields CASSPIPGIDTQYF.

The chain has TRBV20-1 and TRBJ2-7; 9 bases match TRBD2. CDR1 and CDR2 (germline): DFQATT, SNEGSKA (reference sequence). V was clipped by 0 bases and J by 6 bases; unmatched bases: 12. This CDR3 is built from 16 residues. The CDR3 coding sequence is TGCAGTGCTAGAGATGTGGCGGGAGGGCCGTCGGGCGAGCAGTACTTC. Protein: CSARDVAGGPSGEQYF.

This clonotype came up many times. V gene TRBV20-1 combines with J gene TRBJ2-3; 11 bases are shared with TRBD2. Looked up from germline, CDR1 is DFQATT and CDR2 is SNEGSKA (reference sequence). V shed 4 bases, J shed 2 bases, and the junction held 5 bases outside the gene matches. The CDR3 covers 15 residues. The CDR3, as DNA: TGCAGTGCTACTAGACTAGCGGGAAACACAGATACGCAGTATTTT. Its protein is CSATRLAGNTDTQYF.